Listed below are T cell receptor beta chains from one sample, sequenced in a study of T cells after posttransplantation cyclophosphamide. The protocol was immunoSEQ multiplex PCR, while the TCRdb copy is restricted to in-frame clones and leaves out a portion. The repertoire has more than 7,000 clones, none seen only once; the ten largest take about 6%. The source was PBMCs, collected after an allogeneic stem cell transplant with post-transplant cyclophosphamide. These receptors were obtained from a male patient younger than 45 who received an allogeneic stem cell transplant from an unrelated donor, was CMV-positive, and had acute and chronic GVHD. T cells may partly derive from the graft donor. CDR3s include the opening cysteine and the closing phenylalanine or tryptophan. Fields, in order: D gene, J gene, V gene, clone size, CDR3 DNA, CDR3 protein. The D gene is left open where the match is weak. Size values are once, few and many counts, or a class for expanded clones, and some rows have none.

D: TRBD1; J: TRBJ2-5; V: TRBV9; size: -; DNA: TGTGCCAGCAGCGACACAGGGGTAGGAGAGACCCAGTACTTC; CDR3: CASSDTGVGETQYF
D: TRBD1; J: TRBJ2-7; V: TRBV6-1; size: many; DNA: TGTGCCAGCACCTGGGACAGAGCCTACGAGCAGTACTTC; CDR3: CASTWDRAYEQYF
D: TRBD1; J: TRBJ1-5; V: TRBV7-9; size: many; DNA: TGTGCCAGCAGCTTAGCCGGGACAGGGGATCCCAATCAGCCCCAGCATTTT; CDR3: CASSLAGTGDPNQPQHF
D: TRBD1; J: TRBJ1-5; V: TRBV27; size: few; DNA: TGTGCCAGCAGCGGGGTCGGACAGGGTGGCAATCAGCCCCAGCATTTT; CDR3: CASSGVGQGGNQPQHF
D: -; J: TRBJ1-2; V: TRBV12-3/TRBV12-4; size: many; DNA: TGTGCCAGCAGTTTAGGGTACAGGGTAGTAGGCTACACCTTC; CDR3: CASSLGYRVVGYTF
D: -; J: TRBJ2-1; V: TRBV14; size: medium-sized; DNA: TGTGCCAGCAGCCAAGAAGGTGGCAATGAGCAGTTCTTC; CDR3: CASSQEGGNEQFF
D: -; J: TRBJ2-1; V: TRBV2; size: many; DNA: TGTGCCAGCAGTGAGTCGGCGGGGCGAATCTATAATGAGCAGTTCTTC; CDR3: CASSESAGRIYNEQFF
D: TRBD2; J: TRBJ2-3; V: TRBV5-1; size: many; DNA: TGCGCCAGCAGCTCGGAGGGCGGGGGGGCGGTAGATACGCAGTATTTT; CDR3: CASSSEGGGAVDTQYF
D: TRBD1; J: TRBJ1-2; V: TRBV5-1; size: many; DNA: TGCGCCAGCAGCTTTCTCCCGAAGACAGGGGCATTAGGTGGCTACACCTTC; CDR3: CASSFLPKTGALGGYTF
D: -; J: TRBJ2-2; V: TRBV11-3; size: many; DNA: TGTGCCAGCAGCCCGCGTGACAGGAACACCGGGGAGCTGTTTTTT; CDR3: CASSPRDRNTGELFF
D: TRBD2; J: TRBJ2-1; V: TRBV5-5; size: many; DNA: TGTGCCAGCAGCTCTCTTCTAGCGGACTACAATGAGCAGTTCTTC; CDR3: CASSSLLADYNEQFF
D: TRBD2; J: TRBJ2-2; V: TRBV30; size: few; DNA: TGTGCCTGGGCCTACGGACTAGCGGGGACCACCGGGGAGCTGTTTTTT; CDR3: CAWAYGLAGTTGELFF
D: -; J: TRBJ1-2; V: TRBV6-2/TRBV6-3; size: many; DNA: TGTGCCAGCGAGTCGGGGTCGAACTATGGCTACACCTTC; CDR3: CASESGSNYGYTF
D: TRBD1; J: TRBJ2-7; V: TRBV10-1; size: medium-sized; DNA: TGCGCCAGCAGTGTCGGGACAGAGTACGAGCAGTACTTC; CDR3: CASSVGTEYEQYF
D: -; J: TRBJ2-2; V: TRBV2; size: medium-sized; DNA: TGTGCCAGCAGTTCCGTAGGTGGGCCCGGGGAGCTGTTTTTT; CDR3: CASSSVGGPGELFF
D: TRBD2; J: TRBJ2-2; V: TRBV28; size: many; DNA: TGTGCCAGCAGTTTATTAGCGGGAGCGGGCGGGGAGCTGTTTTTT; CDR3: CASSLLAGAGGELFF
D: TRBD1; J: TRBJ2-3; V: TRBV18; size: many; DNA: TGTGCCAGCTCGCCAGCCGGACAGGGAACAGATACGCAGTATTTT; CDR3: CASSPAGQGTDTQYF
D: -; J: TRBJ2-2; V: TRBV12-3/TRBV12-4; size: many; DNA: TGTGCCAGCACCGGAGGGCGGGGAAGGGAGACCGGGGAGCTGTTTTTT; CDR3: CASTGGRGRETGELFF
D: -; J: TRBJ2-2; V: TRBV19; size: many; DNA: TGTGCCAGCAGTCGGACTTCGAACACCGGGGAGCTGTTTTTT; CDR3: CASSRTSNTGELFF
D: -; J: TRBJ1-1; V: TRBV12-3/TRBV12-4; size: medium-sized; DNA: TGTGCCAGCAGGCTTAGGGTTACTGAAGCTTTCTTT; CDR3: CASRLRVTEAFF
D: TRBD1; J: TRBJ2-1; V: TRBV11-2; size: many; DNA: TGTGCCAGCAGCTTAGGTCGGGGACAGGGTCCCTACAATGAGCAGTTCTTC; CDR3: CASSLGRGQGPYNEQFF
D: -; J: TRBJ2-2; V: TRBV6-1; size: many; DNA: TGTGCCAGCACGTCCCCGTCGGTATACACCGGGGAGCTGTTTTTT; CDR3: CASTSPSVYTGELFF
D: -; J: TRBJ2-3; V: TRBV12-3/TRBV12-4; size: -; DNA: TGTGCCAGCAGCCGACCAGGGTACCACTACGGCACAGATACGCAGTATTTT; CDR3: CASSRPGYHYGTDTQYF
D: TRBD1; J: TRBJ1-2; V: TRBV14; size: many; DNA: TGTGCCAGCAGCCGGGGACAGGTCTATGGCTACACCTTC; CDR3: CASSRGQVYGYTF
D: -; J: TRBJ1-2; V: TRBV19; size: many; DNA: TGTGCCAGTAGTATGGGCAGGATCGCTAACTATGGCTACACCTTC; CDR3: CASSMGRIANYGYTF
D: -; J: TRBJ1-5; V: TRBV27; size: many; DNA: TGTGCCAGCAGACGGGCAGGGGGCAATCAGCCCCAGCATTTT; CDR3: CASRRAGGNQPQHF
D: -; J: TRBJ1-5; V: TRBV12-3/TRBV12-4; size: many; DNA: TGTGCCAGCAGTTTCGGCAGAGGGGAACAGCCCCAGCATTTT; CDR3: CASSFGRGEQPQHF
D: TRBD1; J: TRBJ1-4; V: TRBV6-4; size: many; DNA: TGTGCCAGCAGTGCCATCGGGACAGGGCATGAAAAACTGTTTTTT; CDR3: CASSAIGTGHEKLFF